A selection of T cell receptor beta chains follows, all from one sample in a study of beta chain features in type 1 diabetes. TCRdb's copy holds only in-frame clones and misses some; the assay was immunoSEQ multiplex PCR. The table includes around 45,000 clones, around 45% detected once. Input material: stem cell memory CD4+ T cells from blood. The receptors were gathered from a man aged 25-45 years with type 1 diabetes. The CDR3 runs from the conserved cysteine through the conserved F or W. The order of the fields is D gene, J gene, V gene, clone size, CDR3 protein, CDR3 DNA. D genes are given only for firm matches. Expanded clones are given a class, and other clones once, few, many or no size at all.

- TRBJ1-1 TRBV7-9 - CASSLGWREAFF TGTGCCAGCAGCCTCGGATGGAGGGAAGCTTTCTTT
TRBD1 TRBJ1-4 TRBV10-3 - CAISSDRGEKLFF TGTGCCATCAGCTCTGACAGGGGTGAAAAACTGTTTTTT
TRBD2 TRBJ2-3 TRBV5-1 - CASSLARMAGVGTDTQYF TGCGCCAGCAGCTTGGCAAGGATGGCGGGAGTGGGGACAGATACGCAGTATTTT
- TRBJ2-7 TRBV4-2 - CASSPSPTDSYEQYF TGTGCCAGCAGCCCCTCCCCGACAGATTCCTACGAGCAGTACTTC
TRBD2 TRBJ2-7 TRBV7-2 - CASSIGLAFYEQYF TGTGCCAGCAGCATCGGACTAGCATTCTACGAGCAGTACTTC
- TRBJ2-3 TRBV6-6 - CASSYSTSTDTQYF TGTGCCAGCAGTTACTCGACTAGCACAGATACGCAGTATTTT
- TRBJ2-7 TRBV5-1 few CASTGADYEQYF TGCGCCAGCACAGGGGCCGACTACGAGCAGTACTTC
- TRBJ2-7 TRBV13 - CASSLRGGWVYYEQYF TGTGCCAGCAGCTTAAGGGGGGGGTGGGTTTACTACGAGCAGTACTTC
- TRBJ1-1 TRBV19 - CASSIREAWNTEAFF TGTGCCAGTAGTATAAGAGAGGCCTGGAACACTGAAGCTTTCTTT
TRBD2 TRBJ2-2 TRBV28 few CASSHLGTPGTSGRSTGELFF TGTGCCAGCAGTCACCTCGGGACACCTGGGACTAGCGGGAGGTCGACCGGGGAGCTGTTTTTT
- TRBJ1-3 TRBV7-2 - CASSFRGPGNTIYF TGTGCCAGCAGCTTCAGGGGACCTGGAAACACCATATATTTT
- TRBJ2-1 TRBV7-2 few CASSLRHGALDSEQFF TGTGCCAGCAGCTTAAGGCACGGGGCCTTGGACAGTGAGCAGTTCTTC
- TRBJ2-4 TRBV21-1 - CASSLPGTSGLAKNIQYF TGTGCCAGCAGCCTCCCAGGGACTAGCGGGTTAGCCAAAAACATTCAGTACTTC
- TRBJ2-1 TRBV28 - CASTRRGRGYEQFF TGTGCCAGCACCCGGCGCGGAAGAGGGTATGAGCAGTTCTTC
TRBD1 TRBJ2-6 TRBV14 - CASSQIQGAGANVLTF TGTGCCAGCAGCCAGATACAGGGGGCTGGGGCCAACGTCCTGACTTTC
- TRBJ2-3 TRBV19 - CASRAGDTQYF TGTGCCAGTAGGGCGGGAGATACGCAGTATTTT
- TRBJ2-1 TRBV18 few CASSPPRQGGVNEQFF TGTGCCAGCTCACCACCTCGCCAGGGAGGTGTCAATGAGCAGTTCTTC
- TRBJ1-5 TRBV18 few CASSPATGVNQPQHF TGTGCCAGCTCACCAGCCACAGGTGTCAATCAGCCCCAGCATTTT
TRBD2 TRBJ2-3 TRBV4-2 - CASSQVGGLSGRAYTQYF TGTGCCAGCAGCCAAGTAGGGGGTCTCAGCGGGAGAGCTTATACGCAGTATTTT
- TRBJ2-7 TRBV27 - CASSLSARGGRGEQYF TGTGCCAGCAGTTTATCGGCTCGAGGGGGGAGGGGGGAGCAGTACTTC
TRBD2 TRBJ2-1 TRBV7-2 - CASSLFFSGLGYNEQFF TGTGCCAGCAGCTTATTTTTTTCGGGACTAGGGTACAATGAGCAGTTCTTC
TRBD1 TRBJ1-2 TRBV29-1 - CSVEGQGAGYGYTF TGCAGCGTTGAGGGACAGGGGGCAGGGTATGGCTACACCTTC
TRBD2 TRBJ2-7 TRBV18 few CASSPFSGKTSYEQYF TGTGCCAGCTCACCGTTTAGCGGGAAGACATCCTACGAGCAGTACTTC
- TRBJ1-1 TRBV5-4 - CASSFRGSGTEAFF TGTGCCAGCAGCTTCCGGGGGTCGGGCACTGAAGCTTTCTTT
- TRBJ2-7 TRBV28 - CASSEVKAELYEQYF TGTGCCAGCAGTGAGGTAAAAGCGGAGCTCTACGAGCAGTACTTC
TRBD1 TRBJ2-7 TRBV7-3 - CASSLTGGFEQYF TGTGCCAGCAGCTTGACAGGGGGTTTCGAGCAGTACTTC
TRBD1 TRBJ1-2 TRBV28 - CASSSPTGSHYGYTF TGTGCCAGCAGTTCCCCGACAGGGTCCCACTATGGCTACACCTTC
TRBD2 TRBJ2-1 TRBV27 - CASSLRPPTSGRAGEQFF TGTGCCAGCAGTTTACGTCCCCCTACTAGCGGGAGGGCCGGTGAGCAGTTCTTC
- TRBJ1-5 TRBV28 - CASSPRQVGQPQHF TGTGCCAGCAGTCCCCGACAGGTTGGACAGCCCCAGCATTTT
- TRBJ1-5 TRBV5-1 - CASSLGGGDQPQHF TGCGCCAGCAGCTTGGGCGGGGGCGATCAGCCCCAGCATTTT
TRBD1 TRBJ2-2 TRBV28 - CASRVPGQGNTGELFF TGTGCCAGCAGGGTACCGGGACAGGGGAACACCGGGGAGCTGTTTTTT
TRBD1 TRBJ2-4 TRBV29-1 many CSVEEDRGRGIQYF TGCAGCGTTGAGGAAGACAGGGGGCGCGGCATTCAGTACTTC
TRBD2 TRBJ2-1 TRBV29-1 few CSVHRTSGRTYNEQFF TGCAGCGTTCACCGGACTAGCGGGAGAACCTACAATGAGCAGTTCTTC
- TRBJ1-5 TRBV6-5 - CASSYGGFQPQHF TGTGCCAGCAGTTACGGAGGGTTTCAGCCCCAGCATTTT
TRBD2 TRBJ2-1 TRBV5-1 few CASSLGLNEQFF TGCGCCAGCAGCCTGGGACTAAATGAGCAGTTCTTC
- TRBJ2-7 TRBV9 - CASSVATGASYEQYF TGTGCCAGCAGCGTAGCAACGGGAGCCTCCTACGAGCAGTACTTC
TRBD2 TRBJ2-1 TRBV7-2 - CASSTGGPYNEQFF TGTGCCAGCTCCACGGGAGGGCCCTACAATGAGCAGTTCTTC
TRBD1 TRBJ1-1 TRBV28 few CASSLPDRGNTEAFF TGTGCCAGCAGTTTACCGGACAGGGGGAACACTGAAGCTTTCTTT
TRBD1 TRBJ1-2 TRBV28 few CASTGQDYGYTF TGTGCCAGCACGGGACAGGACTATGGCTACACCTTC
TRBD1 TRBJ2-5 TRBV7-8 - CASTDRRHRDSQETQYF TGTGCCAGCACCGACCGAAGACACCGGGACAGTCAAGAGACCCAGTACTTC
TRBD1 TRBJ2-1 TRBV18 few CASSRTGGAGNEQFF TGTGCCAGCTCGCGGACAGGGGGCGCAGGCAATGAGCAGTTCTTC
TRBD2 TRBJ2-1 TRBV4-2 - CASSQGEREAPLYNEQFF TGTGCCAGCAGCCAAGGGGAGCGGGAGGCTCCCCTATACAATGAGCAGTTCTTC
TRBD1 TRBJ1-2 TRBV28 - CASSPTGDSGYTF TGTGCCAGCAGTCCGACAGGGGACAGTGGCTACACCTTC
- TRBJ2-7 TRBV7-2 few CASSSSTQFEQYF TGTGCCAGCAGTTCCTCCACGCAGTTCGAGCAGTACTTC
- TRBJ2-2 TRBV29-1 few CSVVGAGTGELFF TGCAGCGTTGTGGGGGCGGGCACCGGGGAGCTGTTTTTT
- TRBJ2-1 TRBV9 - CASSLDGMTYNEQFF TGTGCCAGCTCCCTAGACGGGATGACCTACAATGAGCAGTTCTTC
TRBD1 TRBJ1-1 TRBV19 - CASSIAGQFTEAFF TGTGCCAGTAGTATAGCGGGACAGTTCACTGAAGCTTTCTTT
- TRBJ2-6 TRBV7-8 - CASSSPQLGSGANVLTF TGTGCCAGCAGCTCTCCCCAACTTGGCTCTGGGGCCAACGTCCTGACTTTC
- TRBJ1-1 TRBV11-2 - CASSLGGNTEAFF TGTGCCAGCAGCTTAGGCGGGAACACTGAAGCTTTCTTT
TRBD1 TRBJ1-1 TRBV7-9 - CASSSGGTPEAFF TGTGCCAGCAGCTCAGGGGGAACCCCTGAAGCTTTCTTT
TRBD1 TRBJ2-3 TRBV2 - CASSRGQLTDTQYF TGTGCCAGCAGCCGGGGACAGCTCACAGATACGCAGTATTTT
- TRBJ2-3 TRBV4-2 - CASSQDQAFSTDTQYF TGTGCCAGCAGCCAAGATCAAGCTTTTAGCACAGATACGCAGTATTTT
- TRBJ1-1 TRBV19 - CASAGQYTEAFF TGTGCCAGCGCCGGACAGTATACTGAAGCTTTCTTT
TRBD2 TRBJ2-7 TRBV7-9 - CASSLTIKGTKFHEQYF TGTGCCAGCAGCTTGACTATAAAAGGGACTAAATTCCACGAGCAGTACTTC